This paragraph reports one T cell receptor (beta chain). This sample stems from a study of blood T cell repertoires in COVID-19. About the research overall: Samples came from the United States, Italy and Spain, spanning acute and convalescent COVID-19. In each case, the material was cDNA or gDNA derived from T cells, B-cell-depleted T cells, or PBMCs.

Original data processing: Reference gene primer amplification yielded estimated nucleated cell counts. Clones were sequenced by immunoSEQ multiplex PCR, and TCRdb holds only the in-frame ones, with some missing. V, J and clone size reflect that table, while D and trimming were determined from the DNA. The sample gives approximately 280,000 clones, around 89% of which show up once; roughly 5% is in the top ten. The sequenced sample consisted of peripheral blood. The TCR was taken from a man between 35 and 55 years old with acute or convalescent COVID-19.

CDR3 in amino acids: CASSESKGESINEQFF. CDR3 in DNA: TGCGCCAGCAGTGAGTCGAAGGGAGAAAGTATCAATGAGCAGTTCTTC. The V call is TRBV10-1, the J call TRBJ2-1; a possible D gene is TRBD2 (5 bases). Looked up from germline, CDR1 is WNHNN and CDR2 is SYGVQD (reference sequence). V was cut by 0 bases and J by 6 bases, with 15 bases left in between. The CDR3 has 16 amino acids.